A single sample is the source of the 26 T cell receptor beta chains below, sequenced in a study of T cells in Graves' hyperthyroidism and ophthalmopathy. Amplified regions were TCR beta CDR3 sequences from RNA transcripts. Researchers ran a first-round RT-PCR on the TCR CDR3 using the HTBI primer set. From the multiplex PCR reads, TCRdb called clonotypes with MiXCR, one entry per CDR3 protein. The sample consists of nearly 750,000 distinct CDR3 sequences, roughly a third of them appearing once. The sequenced sample consisted of blood. The source of these receptors is a woman aged 40 to 49 with Graves' hyperthyroidism.

This clonotype was recorded at least ten times. In DNA form, the CDR3 reads TGTGCCAGCAGTTACCTCAGGAACACTGAAGCTTTCTTT. Its translation: CASSYLRNTEAFF. The chain couples TRBV6-5 to TRBJ1-1; D unresolved. Germline CDR1 MNHEY, CDR2 SVGAGI. V was pared by 2 bases and J by 1 base, with 5 bases between. The CDR3 is 13 residues long.

There are many counts of this clonotype. The chain has TRBV7-2 and TRBJ1-1, with a tentative D call TRBD1 (6 bases). Looked up from germline, CDR1 is SGHTA and CDR2 is FQGNSA. The CDR3 covers 15 residues. Trimming removed 5 bases from V and 1 base from J, with 14 bases in between. CDR3 protein: CASSDRSRTNTEAFF. DNA of the CDR3: TGTGCCAGCAGCGACAGGAGCAGGACGAACACTGAAGCTTTCTTT.

The chain employs TRBV6-5 and TRBJ1-1, with 9 bases lining up with TRBD1. The CDR3 has 14 residues. In germline, CDR1 is MNHEY, CDR2 SVGAGI. V gave up 7 bases and J gave up 6 bases; unmatched junction bases: 9. The CDR3 DNA reads as TGTGCCAGCACCCACAGGGACAGGGTTTCTGAAGCTTTCTTT. Protein product: CASTHRDRVSEAFF.

The DNA of the CDR3 is TGTGCCAGCAGTCCACCTGTAAGCACAGATACGCAGTATTTT. Translating it yields CASSPPVSTDTQYF. V usage is TRBV12-3 or TRBV12-4 and J usage is TRBJ2-3; unclear D gene. V gave up 5 bases and J gave up 0 bases, with 9 bases separating them. The length of the CDR3 is 14 residues.

This clonotype was recorded many times. The chain carries TRBV10-1 and TRBJ1-2; D perhaps matches TRBD1 (5 bases). CDR3 length: 11 residues. Deletions cut 11 bases from V and 4 bases from J, with 11 bases between. CDR1 and CDR2 (germline): WNHNN, SYGVQD (reference sequence). CDR3 DNA sequence: TGCGCCGTGGACATAGGCTATGGCTACACCTTC. Protein product: CAVDIGYGYTF.

Worth noting for this clonotype: The junction differs from germline at one of its ends, possibly a read error. The chain combines TRBV19 with TRBJ1-1; maybe TRBD1 (5 bases). CDR3 length: 12 residues. Germline CDR1 and CDR2: LNHDA and SQIVND (reference sequence). The DNA of the CDR3 is TGTGCCGGTAGTATAGGGGCACGGGAAGCTTTCTTT. Translating it yields CAGSIGAREAFF.

This chain uses TRBV10-2 with TRBJ2-5, with D tentatively TRBD2 (5 bases). The CDR3 covers 15 residues. Germline V gene sequence: CDR1 WSHSY, CDR2 SAAADI. Trimming took 11 bases from V and 4 from J, leaving 23 bases between them. CDR3 bases: TGCGCCGTGGCCAGTCTGGTCGGTGCGGGAGAGACCCAGTACTTC. The encoded protein is CAVASLVGAGETQYF.

This chain links TRBV6-6 with TRBJ2-7; 7 bases fit TRBD1. V lost 0 bases to trimming and J lost 3 bases; unmatched junction nucleotides: 5. The CDR3 has 15 amino acids. Germline CDR1 reads MNHNY; CDR2 reads SVGAGI (reference sequence). CDR3 protein: CASSYSMTGNYEQYF. In DNA, the CDR3 is TGTGCCAGCAGTTACTCGATGACAGGGAACTACGAGCAGTACTTC.

This clonotype was counted between two and nine times. A much larger clone lies one base from this, so it may be a read error. This chain connects TRBV2 to TRBJ1-1, with D possibly being TRBD1 (6 bases). Germline CDR1 and CDR2: SNHLY and FYNNEI. The CDR3 has 14 amino acids. CDR3 bases: TGTGCCAACAGTCTACAGGGCCCGAACACTGAAGCTTTCTTT. This codes for CANSLQGPNTEAFF.

The sample holds many counts of this clonotype. The rearrangement joins TRBV29-1 to TRBJ1-4; 9 nucleotides align to TRBD1. The CDR3 totals 13 residues. CDR1 is SQVTM and CDR2 is ANQGSEA in the germline V gene. The V gene end was trimmed by 4 bases and the J gene end by 5 bases; junction bases not matched to a gene: 2. CDR3 residues: CSVGGTGNEKLFF. The CDR3, as DNA: TGCAGCGTTGGGGGGACAGGGAATGAAAAACTGTTTTTT.

This clonotype was seen a single time. This chain uses TRBV20-1 with TRBJ1-1; 10 bases are shared with TRBD1. Per germline, CDR1 DFQATT and CDR2 SNEGSKA (reference sequence). The CDR3 is 18 amino acids. J lost 3 bases, V lost 3 bases, and 16 bases had no gene match. The CDR3 is CSASVPGQGRLADTEAFF. DNA of the CDR3: TGCAGTGCTAGCGTCCCGGGACAGGGGAGATTAGCGGACACTGAAGCTTTCTTT.

The rearrangement links TRBV25-1 to TRBJ1-1; perhaps TRBD1 as D (5 bases). The germline CDR1 and CDR2 sequences are MGHDK and SYGVNS. This CDR3 region has 12 residues. V was trimmed by 5 bases and J by 7 bases, leaving 11 bases between them. Here the CDR3 DNA reads TGTGCCAGCAGTTTACGGCAGGGTGAAGCTTTCTTT. Translation: CASSLRQGEAFF.

The sample holds many counts of this clonotype. The rearrangement joins TRBV12-3 or TRBV12-4 to TRBJ2-7, with a tentative D call TRBD1 (5 bases). V was pared by 7 bases and J by 4 bases, with 14 bases between. This CDR3 is built from 13 residues. The CDR3 spells CASIPTGRYEQYF. The CDR3 nucleotides are TGTGCCAGCATCCCCACAGGTCGTTACGAGCAGTACTTC.

This chain connects TRBV20-1 to TRBJ2-7; TRBD2 agrees at 10 bases. Germline CDR1 and CDR2: DFQATT and SNEGSKA (reference sequence). CDR3 length: 14 residues. J was trimmed by 3 bases and V by 4 bases; bases with no gene match: 6. Here the CDR3 DNA reads TGCAGTGCTACCCTAGCGGGAGTCTTCTACGAGCAGTACTTC. Translated, it gives CSATLAGVFYEQYF.

Only a few counts were recorded for this clonotype. V is TRBV2 and J is TRBJ1-2; 8 nucleotides agree with TRBD1. CDR3 length: 15 amino acids. Germline lookup yields CDR1 SNHLY and CDR2 FYNNEI. V dropped 5 bases and J dropped 4; count of bases not matched to a gene: 9. The CDR3 loop is CASSIGQGVGYGYTF. As DNA, the CDR3 is TGTGCCAGCAGTATTGGACAGGGAGTAGGCTATGGCTACACCTTC.

V is TRBV7-9 and J is TRBJ2-5; D is ambiguous. The V gene lost 0 bases and the J gene lost 7 bases, with 9 bases spanning the gap. Germline lookup yields CDR1 SEHNR and CDR2 FQNEAQ (reference sequence). This CDR3 region has 13 residues. The CDR3 loop reads CASSLALPGTQYF. The DNA for the CDR3 is TGTGCCAGCAGCTTAGCCCTCCCGGGGACCCAGTACTTC.

At least ten counts were recorded for this clonotype. This sequence joins TRBV29-1 and TRBJ2-7; D may be TRBD1 (5 bases). The V gene's germline CDR1 is SQVTM and CDR2 ANQGSEA. The V gene lost 3 bases and the J gene lost 4 bases, with 13 bases spanning the gap. CDR3 length equals 13 residues. The CDR3 loop is CSVEVQGSYEQYF. The DNA of the CDR3 is TGCAGCGTTGAGGTCCAGGGCTCGTACGAGCAGTACTTC.

This clonotype was counted many times. The chain recombines TRBV2 with TRBJ1-4; the match to TRBD1 covers 7 bases. V lost 6 bases and J lost 5; bases outside the gene matches: 6. The CDR3 has 14 amino acids. In germline, CDR1 is SNHLY, CDR2 FYNNEI. The CDR3 protein is CASRVDRSNEKLFF. The CDR3 DNA sequence: TGTGCCAGCAGGGTGGACAGGTCGAATGAAAAACTGTTTTTT.

Of note for this clonotype: A much larger clone differs from this one at a single base, so this may be a read error. The chain joins TRBV29-1 to TRBJ1-2; TRBD1 aligns across 10 bases. The junction had 2 bases not matched to a gene; V was cut back by 7 bases and J by 3 bases. The germline CDR1 and CDR2 sequences are SQVTM and ANQGSEA. The CDR3 is made up of 12 amino acids. The CDR3: CSGGQGDYGYTF. CDR3 DNA: TGCAGCGGCGGACAGGGGGACTATGGCTACACCTTC.

V is TRBV12-3 or TRBV12-4 and J is TRBJ1-2, with D maybe TRBD1 (5 bases). Trimming shortened V by 1 base and J by 6 bases, and 21 bases separated the two germline ends. The CDR3 has 17 amino acids. The CDR3 reads CASSLGDRREMYNGYTF. CDR3 DNA sequence: TGTGCCAGCAGTTTAGGCGATCGCAGGGAGATGTATAATGGCTACACCTTC.

This clonotype has ten or more counts. The V and J genes are TRBV7-9 and TRBJ1-1, with D maybe TRBD1 (5 bases). Germline V gives CDR1 SEHNR, CDR2 FQNEAQ (reference sequence). The V end was cut by 2 bases, the J end by 4 bases, with 8 bases between. The CDR3 contains 13 residues. The CDR3 loop reads CASSLRGGTEAFF. The CDR3 region has the DNA TGTGCCAGCAGCTTACGGGGGGGCACTGAAGCTTTCTTT.

This chain joins TRBV7-9 and TRBJ2-3, with D uncertain. With 0 bases removed from V and 5 bases from J, the gap between germline ends came to 3 bases. From germline, CDR1 is SEHNR and CDR2 FQNEAQ (reference sequence). The CDR3 length is 12 residues. The CDR3 region has the DNA TGTGCCAGCAGCTTAGCGCAAGATACGCAGTATTTT. Translated: CASSLAQDTQYF.

About this clonotype: One base away lies a much larger clone, so this may be a sequencing read error. V and J are TRBV6-6 and TRBJ1-2; tentative D call: TRBD1 (6 bases). The CDR3 is 13 residues long. The V gene's germline CDR1 is MNHNY and CDR2 SVGAGI (reference sequence). CDR3 amino acids: CTSSYSGAYAYTF. CDR3 sequence (DNA): TGTACCAGCAGTTACTCGGGGGCTTATGCCTACACCTTC.

This chain joins TRBV20-1 and TRBJ2-5, with TRBD2 matching 7 bases. The V segment lost 6 bases and the J segment 3 bases; nucleotides outside the gene matches: 7. CDR1 DFQATT and CDR2 SNEGSKA come from the germline V gene (reference sequence). CDR3 length: 13 amino acids. The CDR3 protein is CSAPRAGKETQYF. As DNA, the CDR3 is TGCAGTGCCCCTCGAGCGGGGAAAGAGACCCAGTACTTC.

The rearrangement uses TRBV10-3 and TRBJ1-2; 8 nucleotides match TRBD1. This CDR3 spans 11 amino acids. Germline loops: CDR1 ENHRY, CDR2 SYGVKD. The J segment lost 6 bases and the V segment lost 10 bases, leaving 4 bases of the junction unmatched. CDR3 residues: CATSDRDGYTF. The CDR3 nucleotides are TGTGCCACGTCGGACAGGGATGGCTACACCTTC.

This clonotype was counted a few times. The chain recombines TRBV4-3 with TRBJ1-5; D uncertain. From germline, CDR1 is LGHNA and CDR2 YSLEER. CDR3 length equals 17 residues. V shed 0 bases and J shed 4 bases, with 16 bases lying between them. CDR3 sequence reads: CASSQDPLYSWNQPQHF. CDR3 sequence (DNA): TGCGCCAGCAGCCAAGACCCGCTCTACAGTTGGAATCAGCCCCAGCATTTT.